The 27 T cell receptor beta chains presented below share a single source sample, sequenced in a study of untreated major depressive disorder. The method was immunoSEQ multiplex PCR; TCRdb's version includes in-frame clones alone and lacks a portion of them. There are 20,000 or so clones in the sample; roughly 90% occur only once, and more than 0.55% lies in the top ten. Study-level points and caveats: Compared with controls, depressed patients showed more TRBV05-01 (Vbeta 5.1) usage in CD4+ T cells.

Antigens for these TCRs are unknown. Sequenced sample: CD4+ T cells from PBMCs. The receptor set was obtained from a woman aged 40 to 55 with major depressive disorder.

The rearrangement uses TRBV6-5 and TRBJ2-7; maybe TRBD1 (6 bases). Germline V gene sequence: CDR1 MNHEY, CDR2 SVGAGI. The V gene lost 6 bases and the J gene lost 2 bases, with 14 bases spanning the gap. The CDR3 length is 14 residues. CDR3 region: CASSPNRDPYEQYF. The CDR3 DNA reads TGTGCCAGCAGCCCCAACAGGGACCCCTACGAGCAGTACTTC.

The chain links TRBV30 to TRBJ2-1, with D maybe TRBD2 (6 bases). The V end was cut by 3 bases, the J end by 8 bases, with 17 bases between. CDR1 GTSNPN and CDR2 SVGIG come from the germline V gene (reference sequence). This CDR3 region has 14 residues. Here the CDR3 DNA reads TGTGCCTGGAGCTTTTTCCTAGCGTCGGATGAGCAGTTCTTC. Residues: CAWSFFLASDEQFF.

The chain links TRBV30 to TRBJ1-1, with 8 positions matching TRBD1. Losses at the gene ends were 2 bases for V and 13 bases for J; bases not matched to a gene: 12. The CDR3 sequence is 13 residues long. Germline CDR1 is GTSNPN and CDR2 is SVGIG (reference sequence). For the CDR3, the DNA is TGTGCCTGGAGTACCCGACAGGGGAGTTCAGTTTTCTTT. Its translation is CAWSTRQGSSVFF.

In DNA form, the CDR3 reads TGTGCCAGCAGTTACCGGAGAGACCAAGAGACCCAGTACTTC. Its translation: CASSYRRDQETQYF. The V gene is TRBV6-6, the J gene TRBJ2-5, with D unclear. CDR3 length: 14 amino acids. V was pared by 2 bases and J by 0 bases, with 7 bases between. Germline loops: CDR1 MNHNY, CDR2 SVGAGI (reference sequence).

This chain joins TRBV4-3 and TRBJ2-3, with D possibly TRBD2 on 6 matching bases. The CDR3 sequence is 18 residues long. The V end was cut by 0 bases, the J end by 0 bases, with 16 bases between. Germline CDR1 LGHNA, CDR2 YSLEER. CDR3 in amino acids: CASSQDSPLGLSTDTQYF. CDR3 in DNA: TGCGCCAGCAGCCAAGATAGTCCCCTGGGACTTAGCACAGATACGCAGTATTTT.

The chain has TRBV9 and TRBJ2-2, with D possibly being TRBD1 (5 bases). V was pared by 0 bases and J by 0 bases, with 15 bases between. There are 18 residues in the CDR3. Germline CDR1 SGDLS, CDR2 YYNGEE. The CDR3 here is CASSVVGETLANTGELFF. Here the CDR3 DNA reads TGTGCCAGCAGCGTAGTAGGGGAAACCTTAGCGAACACCGGGGAGCTGTTTTTT. Full variable domain (rest looked up from reference TRBV9 and TRBJ2-2): DSGVTQTPKHLITATGQRVTLRCSPRSGDLSVYWYQQSLDQGLQFLIQYYNGEERAKGNILERFSAQQFPDLHSELNLSSLELGDSALYFCASSVVGETLANTGELFFGEGSRLTVL.

The chain joins TRBV30 to TRBJ1-3; TRBD1 might be the D (5 bases). Germline V gives CDR1 GTSNPN, CDR2 SVGIG (reference sequence). Between the trimmed V and J ends, which lost 3 bases and 1 base, there was a span of 10 bases. CDR3 length: 14 residues. The CDR3 region is CAWSRESSGNTIYF. The CDR3 DNA follows: TGTGCCTGGAGCAGGGAGTCGTCTGGAAACACCATATATTTT.

The V gene is TRBV7-3, the J gene TRBJ1-1, with D tentatively TRBD1 (6 bases). The V end was cut by 1 base, the J end by 4 bases, with 7 bases between. CDR3 length: 13 residues. Germline CDR1 and CDR2: SGHTA and FQGTGA. The CDR3: CASSLKGGTEAFF. The CDR3 DNA reads TGTGCCAGCAGCTTAAAGGGGGGCACTGAAGCTTTCTTT.

The chain combines TRBV6-5 with TRBJ1-1; D unresolved. The CDR3 has 14 amino acids. V was cut by 2 bases and J by 10 bases, with 17 bases left in between. Germline lookup yields CDR1 MNHEY and CDR2 SVGAGI. The DNA of the CDR3 is TGTGCCAGCAGTTACGCAGGTCCACAAACCGGAGCTTTCTTT. Amino acids: CASSYAGPQTGAFF.

This chain links TRBV7-8 with TRBJ1-1; the D is unclear. This CDR3 comprises 13 residues. Deletions cut 3 bases from V and 11 bases from J, with 16 bases between. The V gene's germline CDR1 is SGHVS and CDR2 FQNEAQ. CDR3 loop: CASSFRGGYVAFF. CDR3 in DNA: TGTGCCAGCAGCTTCAGAGGAGGGTACGTGGCTTTCTTT.

The rearrangement uses TRBV2 and TRBJ2-1; perhaps TRBD1 as D (6 bases). The germline gives CDR1 SNHLY, CDR2 FYNNEI. The germline V and J ends were trimmed by 3 bases and 1 base, with 13 bases remaining between them. The CDR3 has 16 amino acids. Here the CDR3 DNA reads TGTGCCAGCAGTGATGAAGGCAGGGGTTCCTACAATGAGCAGTTCTTC. It yields the protein CASSDEGRGSYNEQFF.

This chain joins TRBV4-2 and TRBJ2-2, with 9 bases fitting TRBD2. The ends lost 3 bases at V and 0 bases at J; junction bases unmatched: 2. The germline CDR1 and CDR2 sequences are LGHNA and YNFKEQ. This CDR3 comprises 16 residues. Written as DNA, the CDR3 is TGTGCCAGCAGCCAGGGCGGGAGGGCGAACACCGGGGAGCTGTTTTTT. This gives the protein CASSQGGRANTGELFF.

This chain links TRBV11-3 with TRBJ1-2, with 7 bases that match TRBD1. With 1 base clipped from V and 4 bases from J, the junction kept 9 bases outside the gene matches. Germline assignment: CDR1 SGHNT and CDR2 YENEEA. This CDR3 is built from 16 residues. CDR3 sequence (DNA): TGTGCCAGCAGCTTAGGAGGGACAGACGGAAGCTATGGCTACACCTTC. Translation: CASSLGGTDGSYGYTF. Supplemented by reference TRBV11-3 and TRBJ1-2, the full variable domain reads EAGVVQSPRYKIIEKKQPVAFWCNPISGHNTLYWYLQNLGQGPELLIRYENEEAVDDSQLPKDRFSAERLKGVDSTLKIQPAELGDSAVYLCASSLGGTDGSYGYTFGSGTRLTVV.

The rearrangement links TRBV7-9 to TRBJ2-7, with no clear D. Germline CDR1 reads SEHNR; CDR2 reads FQNEAQ (reference sequence). The ends were cut back, 3 bases at V and 0 bases at J, with 9 bases in the middle. The CDR3 consists of 14 residues. The CDR3 is CASSFETTSYEQYF. The CDR3 bases are TGTGCCAGCAGCTTCGAGACGACCTCCTACGAGCAGTACTTC.

This chain uses TRBV6-5 with TRBJ1-3, with D uncertain. Per the germline V gene, CDR1 is MNHEY and CDR2 is SVGAGI. The CDR3 runs 12 residues. V was cut by 2 bases and J by 8 bases, with 7 bases left in between. The CDR3 DNA is TGTGCCAGCAGTTACCCGCCGGACACCATATATTTT. It yields the protein CASSYPPDTIYF.

The chain is built from TRBV4-3 and TRBJ1-2, with a possible D match to TRBD1 (6 bases). The V gene lost 0 bases and the J gene lost 7 bases, with 18 bases spanning the gap. Germline values: CDR1 LGHNA, CDR2 YSLEER. The CDR3 has 16 residues. The CDR3 loop reads CASSQDHVGGRSGYTF. For the CDR3, the DNA is TGCGCCAGCAGCCAAGATCATGTAGGGGGGCGGAGTGGCTACACCTTC.

The chain combines TRBV2 with TRBJ2-1, with 8 bases lining up with TRBD1. V shed 1 base, J shed 2 bases, and the junction held 1 base outside the gene matches. CDR3 length equals 15 residues. Germline V gives CDR1 SNHLY, CDR2 FYNNEI. The CDR3 region has the DNA TGTGCCAGCAGTGAAGAACAGGGGGCCTACAATGAGCAGTTCTTC. Translation: CASSEEQGAYNEQFF.

This clone was observed once. J is TRBJ1-1 and V is TRBV6-1; no clear D gene. This CDR3 spans 14 amino acids. Germline V CDR1 and CDR2: MNHNS, SASEGT. The V and J ends lost 4 bases and 5 bases respectively, with 14 bases between them. In nucleotides, the CDR3 is TGTGCCAGCAGTGTGGATAAGTTAGGGACTGAAGCTTTCTTT. It specifies CASSVDKLGTEAFF.

V and J are TRBV5-1 and TRBJ1-2; the match to TRBD1 covers 8 bases. Germline CDR1 and CDR2: SGHRS and YFSETQ. V shed 3 bases and J 4 bases; nucleotides not matched to a gene: 23. The CDR3 is 20 residues long. The CDR3 DNA reads TGCGCCAGCAGCTCCCGACAGGGGAAACAGGGGAGGGTCGGGAGCTATGGCTACACCTTC. Protein product: CASSSRQGKQGRVGSYGYTF.

V usage is TRBV2 and J usage is TRBJ1-1; D is undetermined. The V and J ends lost 8 bases and 2 bases respectively, with 12 bases between them. Germline assignment: CDR1 SNHLY and CDR2 FYNNEI. This CDR3 is 13 amino acids long. DNA for the CDR3: TGTGCCAGCTTTTCGCAGGAAAACACTGAAGCTTTCTTT. As protein: CASFSQENTEAFF.

This chain uses TRBV13 with TRBJ2-3; 12 positions agree with TRBD2. Germline CDR1 is PRHDT and CDR2 is FYEKMQ (reference sequence). This CDR3 is built from 14 residues. V lost 5 bases and J lost 12; bases outside the gene matches: 9. The CDR3 sequence is CASSERLAGVSQYF. Written as DNA, the CDR3 is TGTGCCAGCAGCGAGAGACTAGCGGGGGTTTCACAGTATTTT.

This clone appeared a single time. The chain links TRBV7-2 to TRBJ2-1; 8 bases are a match to TRBD1. This CDR3 has 17 residues. V lost 4 bases, J lost 5 bases, and 13 bases stayed unmatched. Germline CDR1 and CDR2: SGHTA and FQGNSA. This CDR3 is CASSSTRDRHSNNEQFF. As DNA, the CDR3 is TGTGCCAGCAGCTCGACAAGGGACAGGCATTCTAACAATGAGCAGTTCTTC.

The rearrangement uses TRBV6-5 and TRBJ1-5; D gene ambiguous. Germline V gene sequence: CDR1 MNHEY, CDR2 SVGAGI. The ends were cut back, 10 bases at V and 4 bases at J, with 11 bases in the middle. This CDR3 is 12 amino acids long. CDR3 bases: TGTGCCACTTGGACGGTGAATCAGCCCCAGCATTTT. It specifies CATWTVNQPQHF.

The chain links TRBV7-8 to TRBJ2-3, with D hard to call. V lost 3 bases to trimming and J lost 2 bases, with 3 bases between them. CDR3 length equals 12 residues. Per germline, CDR1 SGHVS and CDR2 FQNEAQ. This CDR3 reads CASSFPTDTQYF. In DNA form, the CDR3 reads TGTGCCAGCAGCTTTCCCACAGATACGCAGTATTTT.

This chain connects TRBV11-3 to TRBJ2-1, with 8 bases that match TRBD2. This CDR3 is built from 15 residues. Germline-derived CDR1 and CDR2 are SGHNT and YENEEA. V shed 6 bases and J 4 bases; nucleotides not matched to a gene: 8. CDR3 DNA: TGTGCCAGCAGTCTTAGCGGGGCCGGATACAATGAGCAGTTCTTC. Amino acids: CASSLSGAGYNEQFF.

CDR3 bases: TGCGCCAGCAGCCAGACCGGGAATGAAAAACTGTTTTTT. It translates to CASSQTGNEKLFF. The gene calls are TRBV4-1 and TRBJ1-4; the D is unclear. The CDR3 spans 13 residues. Deletions cut 3 bases from V and 5 bases from J, with 7 bases between. Germline CDR1 is MGHRA and CDR2 is YSYEKL.

V gene TRBV10-3 combines with J gene TRBJ1-5; possibly TRBD1 for D (5 bases). Trimming stripped 5 bases from V and 7 bases from J, with 15 bases between. The CDR3 loop spans 14 amino acids. Germline V gene data show CDR1 as ENHRY and CDR2 as SYGVKD. CDR3 region: CAISRDGTIQPQHF. CDR3 coding DNA: TGTGCCATCAGTCGGGACGGGACCATCCAGCCCCAGCATTTT.